This T cell receptor (beta chain) was sequenced during a study of radiation and T cells in renal cell carcinoma. As for this clone: The target antigen is unknown.

Broader study findings: Top tumor clonotypes rose in blood 2 weeks post-radiation, then contracted.

The time point was: blood 2 weeks post-SBRT. This sample's treatment: 15 Gy SBRT to primary tumor, nephrectomy 4 weeks later. Radiation-treated patients gave blood at baseline, week 2 and week 4. The germline V gene has CDR1 LGHNA and CDR2 YSLEER. V lost 0 bases and J lost 2; bases outside the gene matches: 4. This CDR3 region has 16 residues. Profiling relied on immunoSEQ multiplex PCR, and the TCRdb table lists in-frame clones only, not all of them. The table records about 150,000 clones, 87% of them present only once. This clonotype was obtained from a woman aged 50 to 60 with renal cell carcinoma. The chain has TRBV4-3 and TRBJ2-7; 10 nucleotides align to TRBD2. The source material was blood, sampled from a patient whose treatment included radiotherapy and nephrectomy. Here the CDR3 reads CASSQDLSGGTYEQYF. The CDR3 DNA reads TGCGCCAGCAGCCAAGATCTTAGCGGGGGGACCTACGAGCAGTACTTC.